Listed here is a single T cell receptor (beta chain). What it binds is not known. This entry comes from a study of T cell responses to AZD1222 COVID-19 vaccine. The study, taken as a whole, reports: Among those given AZD1222, only 6 or 7 were seropositive at baseline. Most donors were white British, females outnumbered males, and clonal diversity was possibly underestimated. Within unmutated variant regions lay the reported targets of nearly half of spike-specific TCRs.

TCRdb keeps only in-frame clones here, not all; method: immunoSEQ multiplex PCR. Found here are about 180,000 clones, approximately 90% of them singletons; the top ten hold 4% to 4.5%. The germline V gene has CDR1 SGHDT and CDR2 YYEEEE. Deletions cut 4 bases from V and 5 bases from J, with 10 bases between. The CDR3 loop spans 13 amino acids. This chain joins TRBV5-6 and TRBJ2-1, with a weak D call TRBD1 (5 bases). This material consisted of peripheral blood, taken 28 days after the second dose of the MenACWY control vaccine. This clonotype was sampled from an adult who received the MenACWY meningococcal vaccine as a control. In nucleotides, the CDR3 is TGTGCCAGCAGCCTCCCAGGGAACAATGAGCAGTTCTTC. This gives the protein CASSLPGNNEQFF.